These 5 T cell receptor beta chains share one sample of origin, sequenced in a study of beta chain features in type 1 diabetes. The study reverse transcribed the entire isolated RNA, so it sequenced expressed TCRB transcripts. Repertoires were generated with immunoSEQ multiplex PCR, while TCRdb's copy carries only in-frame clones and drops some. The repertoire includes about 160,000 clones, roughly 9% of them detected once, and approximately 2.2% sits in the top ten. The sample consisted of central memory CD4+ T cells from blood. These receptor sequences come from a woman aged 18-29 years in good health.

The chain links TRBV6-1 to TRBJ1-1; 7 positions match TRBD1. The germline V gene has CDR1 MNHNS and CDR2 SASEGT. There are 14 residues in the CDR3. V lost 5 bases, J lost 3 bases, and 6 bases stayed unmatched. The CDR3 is CASSPQGMDTEAFF. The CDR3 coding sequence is TGTGCCAGCAGTCCACAGGGGATGGACACTGAAGCTTTCTTT.

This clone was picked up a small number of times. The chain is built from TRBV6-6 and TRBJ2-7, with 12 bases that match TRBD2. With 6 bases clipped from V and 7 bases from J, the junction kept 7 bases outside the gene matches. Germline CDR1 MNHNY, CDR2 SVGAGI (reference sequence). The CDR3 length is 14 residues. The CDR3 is CASRKGLAGQEQYF. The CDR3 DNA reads TGTGCCAGCAGAAAGGGACTAGCGGGTCAAGAGCAGTACTTC.

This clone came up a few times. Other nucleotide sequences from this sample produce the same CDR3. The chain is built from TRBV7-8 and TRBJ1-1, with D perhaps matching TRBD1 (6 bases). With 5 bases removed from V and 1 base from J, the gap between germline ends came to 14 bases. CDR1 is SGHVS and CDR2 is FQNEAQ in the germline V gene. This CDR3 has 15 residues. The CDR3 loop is CASSPRGTGNTEAFF. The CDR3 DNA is TGTGCCAGCAGCCCGAGGGGGACGGGGAACACTGAAGCTTTCTTT.

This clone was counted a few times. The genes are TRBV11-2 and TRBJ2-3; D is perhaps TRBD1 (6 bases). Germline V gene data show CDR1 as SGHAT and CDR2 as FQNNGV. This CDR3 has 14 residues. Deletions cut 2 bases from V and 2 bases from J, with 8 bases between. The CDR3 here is CASSLWGLTDTQYF. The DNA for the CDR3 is TGTGCCAGCAGCTTATGGGGGCTCACAGATACGCAGTATTTT.

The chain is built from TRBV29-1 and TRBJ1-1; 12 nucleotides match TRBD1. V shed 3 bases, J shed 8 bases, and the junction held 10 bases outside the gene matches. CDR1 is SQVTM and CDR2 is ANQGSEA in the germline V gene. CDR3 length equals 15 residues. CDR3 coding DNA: TGCAGCGTTGAGGGACAGGGGGCGGCATCGCAAGAAGCTTTCTTT. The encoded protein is CSVEGQGAASQEAFF.